This T cell receptor (beta chain) was captured by sequencing in a study of long-term antiretroviral therapy in people with HIV. Overall study findings and caveats: Older ART regimens may have been in use when blood was drawn between the mid-2000s and the late 2010s. No data were available on ART adherence, viral resistance or therapy changes. Transplant-donor-level diversity was not reached after ART, though diversity increased.

This clone was detected once. The antigen is not known. They ran version v3.0 of the immunoSEQ assay at survey level. The data were produced by immunoSEQ multiplex PCR, yet TCRdb's version contains in-frame clones alone and is incomplete. The sample yields 30,000 to 40,000 clones, about 80% seen once. Germline V CDR1 and CDR2: LNHDA, SQIVND (reference sequence). J gave up 2 bases and V 1 base, and 10 bases lay outside the gene matches. This CDR3 has 17 residues. V usage is TRBV19 and J usage is TRBJ1-2; 7 bases map to TRBD1. The clonotype originates from a man aged 18 to 30 with HIV. This specimen was unsorted PBMCs, taken 0.4 years before starting antiretroviral therapy. In DNA, the CDR3 is TGTGCCAGTAGTATAGTTGCCACAGGGGATTCCAACTATGGCTACACCTTC. Translated, it gives CASSIVATGDSNYGYTF.